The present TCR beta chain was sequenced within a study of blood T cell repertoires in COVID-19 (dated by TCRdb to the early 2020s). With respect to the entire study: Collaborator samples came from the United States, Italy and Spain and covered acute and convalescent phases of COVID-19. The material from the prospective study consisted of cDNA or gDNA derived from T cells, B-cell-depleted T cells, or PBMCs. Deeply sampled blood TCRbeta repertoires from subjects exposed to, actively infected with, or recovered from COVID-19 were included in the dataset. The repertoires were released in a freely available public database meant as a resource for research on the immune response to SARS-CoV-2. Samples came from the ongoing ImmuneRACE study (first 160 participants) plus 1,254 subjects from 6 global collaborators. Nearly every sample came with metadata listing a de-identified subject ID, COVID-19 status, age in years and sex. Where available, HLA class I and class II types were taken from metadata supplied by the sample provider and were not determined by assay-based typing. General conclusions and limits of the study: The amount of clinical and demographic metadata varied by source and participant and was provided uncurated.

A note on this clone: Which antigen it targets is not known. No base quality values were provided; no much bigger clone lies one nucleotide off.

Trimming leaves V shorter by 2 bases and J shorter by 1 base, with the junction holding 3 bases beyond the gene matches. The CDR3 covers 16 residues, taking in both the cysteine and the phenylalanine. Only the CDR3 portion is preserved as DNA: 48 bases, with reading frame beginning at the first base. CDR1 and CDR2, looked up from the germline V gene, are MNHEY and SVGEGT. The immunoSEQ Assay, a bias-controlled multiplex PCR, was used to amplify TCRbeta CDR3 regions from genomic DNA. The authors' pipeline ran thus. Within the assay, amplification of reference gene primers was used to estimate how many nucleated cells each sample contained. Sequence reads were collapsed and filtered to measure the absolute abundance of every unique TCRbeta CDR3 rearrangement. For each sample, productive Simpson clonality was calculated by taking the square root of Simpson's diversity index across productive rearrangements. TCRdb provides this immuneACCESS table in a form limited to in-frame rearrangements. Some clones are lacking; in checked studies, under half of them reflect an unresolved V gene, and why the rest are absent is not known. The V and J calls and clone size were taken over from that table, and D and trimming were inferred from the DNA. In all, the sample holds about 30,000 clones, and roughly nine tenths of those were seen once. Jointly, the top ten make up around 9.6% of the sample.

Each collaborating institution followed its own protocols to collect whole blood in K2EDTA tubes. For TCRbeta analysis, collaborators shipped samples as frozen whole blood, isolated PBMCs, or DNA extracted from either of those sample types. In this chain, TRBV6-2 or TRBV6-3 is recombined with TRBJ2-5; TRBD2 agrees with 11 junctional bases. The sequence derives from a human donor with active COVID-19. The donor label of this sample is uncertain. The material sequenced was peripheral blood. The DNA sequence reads TGTGCCAGCAGTTACGGGACTAGCGGATCCCAAGAGACCCAGTACTTC. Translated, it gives CASSYGTSGSQETQYF.